The entry below gives a single TCR beta chain sequence along with its context. These data are taken from a study of blood T cell repertoires in COVID-19. Study-wide context: COVID-19 samples from acute and convalescent phases originated in the United States, Italy and Spain. In each case, the material was cDNA or gDNA derived from T cells, B-cell-depleted T cells, or PBMCs.

Using immunoSEQ multiplex PCR, the repertoire was profiled, and TCRdb retains in-frame clones only, with some absent. The sample holds around 85,000 clones, almost 90% seen once. This TCR derives from an elderly woman with active or convalescent COVID-19. Sequencing was carried out using peripheral blood.

Written as DNA, the CDR3 is TGTGCCAGCATCCAAGGCGGGAGCTACGAGCAGTACTTC. It encodes CASIQGGSYEQYF. This chain uses TRBV13 with TRBJ2-7, with 7 bases identical to TRBD2. CDR1 PRHDT and CDR2 FYEKMQ come from the germline V gene (reference sequence). The CDR3 runs to 13 residues. With 7 bases clipped from V and 3 bases from J, the junction kept 6 bases outside the gene matches.